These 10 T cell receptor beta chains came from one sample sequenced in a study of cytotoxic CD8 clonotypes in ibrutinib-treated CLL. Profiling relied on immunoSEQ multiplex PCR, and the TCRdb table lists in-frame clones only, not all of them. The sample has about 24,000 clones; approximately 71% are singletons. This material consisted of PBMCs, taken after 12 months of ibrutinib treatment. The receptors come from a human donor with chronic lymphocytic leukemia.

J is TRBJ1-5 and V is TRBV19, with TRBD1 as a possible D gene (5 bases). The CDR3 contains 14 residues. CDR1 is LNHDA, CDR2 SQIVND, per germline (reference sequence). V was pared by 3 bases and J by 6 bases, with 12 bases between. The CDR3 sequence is CASSIGRAGQPQHF. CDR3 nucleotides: TGTGCCAGTAGTATTGGCAGGGCCGGTCAGCCCCAGCATTTT.

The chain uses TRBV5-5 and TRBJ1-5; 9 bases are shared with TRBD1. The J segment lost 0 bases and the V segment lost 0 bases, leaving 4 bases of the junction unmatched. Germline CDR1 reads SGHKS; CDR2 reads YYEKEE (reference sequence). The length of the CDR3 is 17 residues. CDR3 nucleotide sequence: TGTGCCAGCAGCTTGGCCGGGACAGGGACTAGCAATCAGCCCCAGCATTTT. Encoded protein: CASSLAGTGTSNQPQHF.

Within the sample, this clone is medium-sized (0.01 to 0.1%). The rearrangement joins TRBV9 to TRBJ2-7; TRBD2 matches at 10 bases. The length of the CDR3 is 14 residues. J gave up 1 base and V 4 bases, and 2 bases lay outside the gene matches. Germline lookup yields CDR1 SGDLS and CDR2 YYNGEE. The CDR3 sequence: CASSPSGGSYEQYF. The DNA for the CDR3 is TGTGCCAGCAGCCCTAGCGGGGGATCCTACGAGCAGTACTTC.

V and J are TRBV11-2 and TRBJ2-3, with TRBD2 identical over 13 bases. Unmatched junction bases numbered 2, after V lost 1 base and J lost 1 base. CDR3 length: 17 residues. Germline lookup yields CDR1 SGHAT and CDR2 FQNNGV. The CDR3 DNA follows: TGTGCCAGCAGCTTAGGGACTAGCGGGGGCCGCACAGATACGCAGTATTTT. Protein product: CASSLGTSGGRTDTQYF.

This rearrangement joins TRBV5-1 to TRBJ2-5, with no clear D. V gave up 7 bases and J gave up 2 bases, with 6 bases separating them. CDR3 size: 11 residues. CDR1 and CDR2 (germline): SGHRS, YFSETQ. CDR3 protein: CASARQETQYF. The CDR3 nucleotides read TGCGCCAGCGCTCGACAAGAGACCCAGTACTTC.

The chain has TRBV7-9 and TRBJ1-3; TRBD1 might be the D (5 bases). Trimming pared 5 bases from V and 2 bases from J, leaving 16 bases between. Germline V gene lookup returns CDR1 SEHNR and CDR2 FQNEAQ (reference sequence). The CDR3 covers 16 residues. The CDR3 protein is CASSTSVGRAGNTIYF. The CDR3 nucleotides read TGTGCCAGCAGCACCTCGGTGGGACGGGCTGGAAACACCATATATTTT.

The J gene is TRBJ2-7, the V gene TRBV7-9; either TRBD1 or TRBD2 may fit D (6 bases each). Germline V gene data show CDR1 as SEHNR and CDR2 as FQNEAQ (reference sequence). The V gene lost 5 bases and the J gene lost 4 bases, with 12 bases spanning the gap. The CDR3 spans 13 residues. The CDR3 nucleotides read TGTGCCAGCAGCCTAGAGGGGGGTTACGAGCAGTACTTC. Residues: CASSLEGGYEQYF.

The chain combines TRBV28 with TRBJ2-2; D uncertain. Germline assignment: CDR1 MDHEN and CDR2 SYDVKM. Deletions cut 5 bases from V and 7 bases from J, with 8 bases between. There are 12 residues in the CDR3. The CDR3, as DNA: TGTGCCAGCAGTCTCCCCAGCGGGGAGCTGTTTTTT. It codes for CASSLPSGELFF.

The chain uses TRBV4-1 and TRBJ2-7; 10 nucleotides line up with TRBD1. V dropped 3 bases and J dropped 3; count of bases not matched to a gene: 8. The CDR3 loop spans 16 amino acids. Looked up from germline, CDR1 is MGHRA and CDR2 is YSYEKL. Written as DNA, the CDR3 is TGCGCCAGCAGCCAGGATCTGGACAGGGGGGACTACGAGCAGTACTTC. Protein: CASSQDLDRGDYEQYF.

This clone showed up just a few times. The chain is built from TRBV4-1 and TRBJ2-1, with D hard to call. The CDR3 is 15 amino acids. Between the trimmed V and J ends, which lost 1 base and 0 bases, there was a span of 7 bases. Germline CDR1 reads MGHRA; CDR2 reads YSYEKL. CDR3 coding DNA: TGCGCCAGCAGCCAAGCCTCGAGCTCCTACAATGAGCAGTTCTTC. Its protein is CASSQASSSYNEQFF.